One sample yielded the 21 T cell receptor beta chains listed below, sequenced in a study of blood T cell repertoires in COVID-19. The repertoire was sequenced with immunoSEQ multiplex PCR; TCRdb's copy has only in-frame clones and lacks some. The top ten hold 1.2% of the sample, which has around 200,000 clones, about nine tenths seen once. The material sequenced was PBMCs or T cells enriched from blood (not recorded which). All receptors derive from a man under 40 who had recovered from COVID-19.

V and J are TRBV11-2 and TRBJ2-2; D is uncertain. This CDR3 spans 14 amino acids. Trimming removed 5 bases at V and 1 base at J, with 8 bases between. Germline V CDR1 and CDR2: SGHAT, FQNNGV. CDR3 sequence (DNA): TGTGCCAGCAGCAGACTTAGGAACACCGGGGAGCTGTTTTTT. Its translation is CASSRLRNTGELFF.

The V call is TRBV11-2, the J call TRBJ2-1, with 9 bases identical to TRBD1. The germline V gene encodes CDR1 SGHAT and CDR2 FQNNGV. V shed 6 bases, J shed 6 bases, and the junction held 3 bases outside the gene matches. The CDR3 sequence is 13 residues long. The CDR3 loop reads CASRKTGGNEQFF. The CDR3, as DNA: TGTGCCAGCAGGAAGACAGGGGGCAATGAGCAGTTCTTC. Full variable domain (remainder filled in from reference TRBV11-2 and TRBJ2-1): EAGVAQSPRYKIIEKRQSVAFWCNPISGHATLYWYQQILGQGPKLLIQFQNNGVVDDSQLPKDRFSAERLKGVDSTLKIQPAKLEDSAVYLCASRKTGGNEQFFGPGTRLTVL.

V usage is TRBV19 and J usage is TRBJ2-7; D is possibly TRBD2 (6 bases). V was cut by 1 base and J by 1 base, with 8 bases left in between. Germline V CDR1 and CDR2: LNHDA, SQIVND (reference sequence). This CDR3 region has 14 residues. The CDR3 bases are TGTGCCAGTAGTATAGCGGGAGTTTCCTACGAGCAGTACTTC. This translates into CASSIAGVSYEQYF.

V usage is TRBV7-9 and J usage is TRBJ2-1; maybe TRBD2 (6 bases). Trimming cost V 7 bases and J 3 bases, with 13 bases left between them. The germline gives CDR1 SEHNR, CDR2 FQNEAQ (reference sequence). This CDR3 comprises 14 residues. This chain's CDR3 is CASIPGLGYNEQFF. CDR3 DNA: TGTGCCAGCATCCCGGGACTGGGCTACAATGAGCAGTTCTTC.

This chain uses TRBV7-2 with TRBJ2-1; 9 nucleotides match TRBD1. Per germline, CDR1 SGHTA and CDR2 FQGNSA. V was pared by 6 bases and J by 6 bases, with 9 bases of the junction left unmatched. The length of the CDR3 is 15 residues. CDR3 sequence (DNA): TGTGCCAGCAGATTGGGGGACAGGGCCTTCAATGAGCAGTTCTTC. Its translation: CASRLGDRAFNEQFF.

This clone has only one observation. The V gene is TRBV7-8, the J gene TRBJ1-4; D ambiguous. The CDR3 covers 14 residues. V shed 5 bases and J shed 5 bases, with 12 bases lying between them. From germline, CDR1 is SGHVS and CDR2 FQNEAQ. CDR3 nucleotide sequence: TGTGCCAGCAGCCCTTCCCCGGGAAATGAAAAACTGTTTTTT. This gives the protein CASSPSPGNEKLFF. Drawing the rest from reference TRBV7-8 and TRBJ1-4, the complete variable domain is GAGVSQSPRYKVAKRGQDVALRCDPISGHVSLFWYQQALGQGPEFLTYFQNEAQLDKSGLPSDRFFAERPEGSVSTLKIQRTQQEDSAVYLCASSPSPGNEKLFFGSGTQLSVL.

The rearrangement joins TRBV6-2 or TRBV6-3 to TRBJ1-1; weak D call: TRBD1 (5 bases). This CDR3 is 14 amino acids long. CDR1 is MNHEY and CDR2 is SVGEGT in the germline V gene. Between the trimmed V and J ends, which lost 0 bases and 5 bases, there was a span of 10 bases. The CDR3 DNA sequence: TGTGCCAGCAGTTACTCACAGGAAGGGACTGAAGCTTTCTTT. It specifies CASSYSQEGTEAFF.

The chain links TRBV2 to TRBJ1-4; tentatively, D is TRBD1 (5 bases). This CDR3 has 16 amino acids. The germline V gene has CDR1 SNHLY and CDR2 FYNNEI. Trimming pared 7 bases from V and 0 bases from J, leaving 15 bases between. The CDR3 is CASIRRQITTNEKLFF. The DNA for the CDR3 is TGTGCCAGCATTCGGCGACAGATAACAACTAATGAAAAACTGTTTTTT.

The V call is TRBV5-1, the J call TRBJ1-1; 9 bases match TRBD1. Trimming cost V 0 bases and J 3 bases; bases outside gene matches: 3. There are 15 residues in the CDR3. Germline assignment: CDR1 SGHRS and CDR2 YFSETQ. The CDR3 region is CASSLGGQGHTEAFF. In DNA, the CDR3 is TGCGCCAGCAGCTTGGGTGGACAGGGGCACACTGAAGCTTTCTTT.

This clone was observed a single time. V and J are TRBV7-9 and TRBJ2-1; perhaps TRBD2 as D (5 bases). Germline assignment: CDR1 SEHNR and CDR2 FQNEAQ (reference sequence). Trimming cost V 0 bases and J 12 bases, with 15 bases left between them. The CDR3 is 14 residues long. Here the CDR3 DNA reads TGTGCCAGCAGCTTAGCAGCTAGCCTGCGTTCGCAGTTCTTC. It encodes CASSLAASLRSQFF.

Note on this clone: This specimen includes other DNA sequences encoding the same CDR3. The V gene is TRBV6-2 or TRBV6-3, the J gene TRBJ2-3, with 9 nucleotides matching TRBD2. CDR3 size: 15 residues. CDR1 and CDR2 (germline): MNHEY, SVGEGT. V dropped 5 bases and J dropped 3; count of bases not matched to a gene: 6. CDR3 DNA sequence: TGTGCCAGCAGTCTTGCGGGAGGGCCAACAGATACGCAGTATTTT. The encoded protein is CASSLAGGPTDTQYF.

The rearrangement joins TRBV7-2 to TRBJ1-2; TRBD1 aligns across 11 bases. This CDR3 has 13 amino acids. J lost 8 bases, V lost 6 bases, and 5 bases had no gene match. Germline V gene lookup returns CDR1 SGHTA and CDR2 FQGNSA. The CDR3 coding sequence is TGTGCCAGCAGTGGACAGGGGGCGAGAGGCTACACCTTC. This encodes CASSGQGARGYTF.

The chain is built from TRBV6-5 and TRBJ1-2; weak D call: TRBD1 (5 bases). Germline-derived CDR1 and CDR2 are MNHEY and SVGAGI. The CDR3 consists of 12 residues. V was cut by 5 bases and J by 3 bases, with 7 bases left in between. CDR3 nucleotides: TGTGCCAGCAGTCCAGGGCACTATGGCTACACCTTC. Protein sequence: CASSPGHYGYTF.

This clone appeared once. The genes are TRBV19 and TRBJ1-1; the match to TRBD1 covers 7 bases. The junction had 10 bases not matched to a gene; V was cut back by 5 bases and J by 4 bases. The CDR3 is 15 residues long. From germline, CDR1 is LNHDA and CDR2 SQIVND (reference sequence). DNA of the CDR3: TGTGCCAGTAGTCCTCCTAACAGGGGTAGCACTGAAGCTTTCTTT. Residues: CASSPPNRGSTEAFF.

The rearrangement links TRBV10-1 to TRBJ2-3, with 10 bases lining up with TRBD2. This CDR3 has 13 residues. Germline V gene lookup returns CDR1 WNHNN and CDR2 SYGVQD (reference sequence). V trimming: 3 bases; J trimming: 10 bases; junction bases outside the gene matches: 4. CDR3 sequence reads: CASSETGLASQYF. Written as DNA, the CDR3 is TGCGCCAGCAGTGAAACGGGACTAGCGTCGCAGTATTTT.

V gene TRBV5-1 combines with J gene TRBJ2-5, with TRBD2 matching 11 bases. The CDR3 totals 15 residues. Trimming took 3 bases from V and 2 from J; bases not matched to a gene: 3. The germline V gene encodes CDR1 SGHRS and CDR2 YFSETQ. The CDR3 DNA reads TGCGCCAGCAGCTGGGGGACTAGCGGACAAGAGACCCAGTACTTC. This codes for CASSWGTSGQETQYF. The entire variable domain, with the rest obtained from reference TRBV5-1 and TRBJ2-5, is as follows: KAGVTQTPRYLIKTRGQQVTLSCSPISGHRSVSWYQQTPGQGLQFLFEYFSETQRNKGNFPGRFSGRQFSNSRSEMNVSTLELGDSALYLCASSWGTSGQETQYFGPGTRLLVL.

The chain links TRBV7-9 to TRBJ1-1; D remains unclear. Per germline, CDR1 SEHNR and CDR2 FQNEAQ (reference sequence). The CDR3 consists of 12 residues. V shed 4 bases and J shed 0 bases, with 3 bases lying between them. The CDR3 nucleotides are TGTGCCAGCAGCTATATGAACACTGAAGCTTTCTTT. Its translation: CASSYMNTEAFF.

This clone occurred once. The V gene is TRBV7-2, the J gene TRBJ2-7; a weak D match, TRBD1 (6 bases). The CDR3 has 18 amino acids. The germline V and J ends were trimmed by 4 bases and 4 bases, with 26 bases remaining between them. CDR1 is SGHTA, CDR2 FQGNSA, per germline. This CDR3 is CASSYRESLQGRKYEQYF. For the CDR3, the DNA is TGTGCCAGCAGCTACAGAGAAAGCCTCCAGGGGCGTAAGTACGAGCAGTACTTC.

This chain connects TRBV30 to TRBJ1-1; the D is unclear. Germline CDR1 GTSNPN, CDR2 SVGIG (reference sequence). With 7 bases removed from V and 1 base from J, the gap between germline ends came to 10 bases. The CDR3 runs 12 residues. The CDR3 nucleotides read TGTGCCTTAACCCGGGGGAACACTGAAGCTTTCTTT. This translates into CALTRGNTEAFF.

V usage is TRBV5-4 and J usage is TRBJ1-3; the match to TRBD1 covers 7 bases. The germline CDR1 and CDR2 sequences are SGHNT and YYREEE (reference sequence). V dropped 0 bases and J dropped 0; count of bases not matched to a gene: 3. The CDR3 has 16 residues. The CDR3 loop is CASSLEGTASGNTIYF. The CDR3 DNA sequence: TGTGCCAGCAGCTTGGAGGGGACAGCCTCTGGAAACACCATATATTTT. Full variable domain (missing parts from reference TRBV5-4 and TRBJ1-3): ETGVTQSPTHLIKTRGQQVTLRCSSQSGHNTVSWYQQALGQGPQFIFQYYREEENGRGNFPPRFSGLQFPNYSSELNVNALELDDSALYLCASSLEGTASGNTIYFGEGSWLTVV.

The chain recombines TRBV30 with TRBJ1-4; D gene ambiguous. Germline assignment: CDR1 GTSNPN and CDR2 SVGIG (reference sequence). Trimming removed 0 bases from V and 4 bases from J, with 12 bases in between. The CDR3 is 15 amino acids. CDR3 nucleotides: TGTGCCTGGAGTGTACGTGAGCGGGGTAATGAAAAACTGTTTTTT. Its translation: CAWSVRERGNEKLFF.